This TCR beta chain appears in the sequencing data of a study of cytomegalovirus exposure and HLA in healthy donors (dated by TCRdb to about 2017). About the full investigation: According to an earlier analysis of 550 to 700 of the donors, about 179 million T cells yielded 90 million to 140 million unique TCR beta sequences and 276 Gb of sequence data. Class I and class II HLA loci were covered by the typing at four-digit resolution. An earlier analysis of roughly 600 of the donors used high-throughput TCR beta sequencing to judge whether each TCR beta V gene segment behaved as functional or pseudogenic. Using immunosequencing, the study profiled T cell repertoires from around 670 subjects and related those repertoires to cytomegalovirus serostatus. Rather than using new phenotypic data, the later analysis identified candidate immune exposures from TCR beta sequences and from how often those sequences occurred across donors. In a later analysis, previously published TCR beta repertoires from more than 500 donors were re-analyzed and high-resolution HLA genotyping was added so that TCR occurrence patterns could be studied. On average, 235,054 unique TCR beta nucleotide sequences were sequenced per donor among some 430 genotyped donors of the cohort, with roughly 19% of those sequences being non-productive. Typing coverage differed by locus: A, B, C, DRB1 and DQB1 were typed in roughly 629-630 donors, DQA1 in around 500, DPA1 in approximately 600, and DPB1 in 400 to 490. In addition to the first cohort of around 670 subjects, a separate validation cohort of approximately 120 different subjects was used. The study aimed to test whether cataloging public T cell receptors could reveal signatures of past pathogen exposure. Roughly 300 gigabases of sequencing data and around 88 million unique TCR sequences made up an early release that covered several hundred HLA-typed donors. The genetic ancestry cluster associated with self-reported Caucasian donors included over 80% of the approximately 410 genotyped donors. All discovery cohort repertoires had been generated using a single sequencing platform. Donor age, sex, ethnicity and CMV serostatus were compiled together with the repertoire data. Roughly five DR-DQ haplotypes were handled as single units for association and clustering because linkage in the cohort was strong. Genome-wide SNP genotypes for about 65% of the roughly 670 donors were used in a later genetic analysis, which treated that subset as a discovery cohort. The study combined high-throughput TCR immunosequencing, statistical association of individual TCRs with disease status, and machine learning to predict cytomegalovirus infection status.

In total, fewer than 750 healthy bone marrow donors made up the cohort. At the time of sampling, every cohort member was nominally healthy, though immune exposures that went unrecorded were likely present. The donor tested CMV seropositive, placing the donor among the roughly 300 seropositive members of the cohort. A peripheral blood sample was collected from each donor, and TCR beta sequencing was performed on peripheral blood mononuclear cells. Genomic DNA extraction from the blood cell samples was performed with the Qiagen DNeasy Blood Extraction Kit. Libraries were constructed by the immunoSEQ multiplex PCR assay. For the multiplex PCR, a mixture combining 60 forward primers for TCR Vbeta segments and 13 reverse primers for TCR Jbeta segments was used. The CDR3 region of rearranged TCR beta genes was amplified from genomic DNA with a multiplex PCR assay. The Illumina HiSeq System was used to sequence the amplified TCR beta libraries as 87-base-pair reads. The study's processing was this. In a later analysis, around 80 million unique TCR beta chains were counted across the 690 or so repertoires, and some 10 million of these chains were shared by at least two donors. Raw reads were error-corrected and collapsed into unique sequences by a nearest-neighbor algorithm in which closely related sequences were merged to remove PCR and sequencing errors. Alignment of CDR3 sequences to IMGT reference sequences was used to assign V, D and J gene segments. For a sequence to be retained, a match of at least six nucleotides to both a V gene segment and a J gene segment was required. Rearrangements were classified as productive when the CDR3 lacked stop codons and remained in frame with V and J, and all other rearrangements were classified as non-productive. CDR3 was defined according to IMGT convention as the region running from the second conserved V-encoded cysteine to the conserved J-encoded phenylalanine. The earlier analysis of about 500 of the donors excluded sequences that lacked an unambiguous match to a single V gene segment. In an earlier analysis of a few hundred of the donors, V segments were called functional above 56.7% productive rearrangements and were called segregating when the between-donor standard deviation exceeded 5%. A statistical classification framework was built for diagnosing cytomegalovirus status from the catalog of TCR beta chain sequences. V and J gene assignment, in a later analysis, came from comparing TCR nucleotide sequences with IMGT/GENE-DB human TR gene sequences. The TCRdist pipeline was used in a later analysis to assign CDR3 sequences and most-parsimonious VDJ recombination scenarios. In a later analysis, each TCR beta chain was defined by its CDR3 amino acid sequence together with its V-gene family, and reads lacking a unique V-gene family were excluded. To address suspected cross-contamination and a sequencing artifact, a later analysis removed a few hundred highly shared, low-generation-probability nucleotide sequences. In a later analysis, a clonal expansion index for each public chain was calculated from normalized within-repertoire ranks of inferred template counts. Generation probabilities in a later analysis came from a VDJ recombination model fitted to out-of-frame rearrangements, and those results were checked against IGoR. In a later analysis, hypergeometric tests were used to score TCR-TCR, TCR-HLA and TCR-CMV co-occurrence, with a repertoire-size bias correction applied to TCR pairs. To estimate false discovery rates, a later analysis permuted the HLA or CMV assignments 20 times. In a later analysis, co-occurring TCRs were grouped using DBSCAN, and TCRdist sequence similarity was added for clustering within HLA-allele-positive subsets. For co-occurrence clustering, repertoires with fewer than 30,000 or more than 120,000 public chains were excluded, along with five repertoires with anomalous nucleotide sharing. The table was pulled from immuneACCESS by TCRdb, which kept in-frame rearrangements only. Such tables lose some clones; where checked, under half of the loss comes from unresolved V genes, and the rest has no known cause. That table supplies the V and J calls and clone size; D and trimming were determined from the DNA. The sample table lists 95,000 to 150,000 clones, 50% to 75% of them with a count of one. Less than 9% of the sample goes to the ten largest clones.

The V end gives up 4 bases and the J end 7 bases, leaving 3 bases in the junction not matched to a gene. Taken from cysteine to phenylalanine, the CDR3 has 15 residues. Only the CDR3 DNA stays, 45 bases, in frame from base 1. According to the germline V gene, CDR1 reads SGHRS and CDR2 reads YFSETQ. The full study reports these points: In the study, some 160 TCR beta chains were listed as associated with cytomegalovirus. The classifier was reported to diagnose cytomegalovirus status with high specificity and sensitivity in both the original cohort and the validation cohort. Because counts were too low, about 18 rarely observed V segments, including chromosome 9 orphons, were excluded from the earlier analysis of 500 to 700 of the donors. Because HLA typing was unavailable for some donors at each locus, only the typed subset was used in association tests. According to the authors, the approach could potentially be generalized to other disease states and immunological phenotypes. The presence/absence analyses assumed that sequencing depth was roughly uniform across donors, and that assumption may not be true. V-gene and J-gene trimming of TCR beta chains was associated with a missense DCLRE1C variant in a later genetic analysis, and the association was replicated in an independent cohort. A later analysis associated 15,000 to 20,000 TCR beta sequences with specific HLA alleles at a false discovery rate of 0.05. In a later analysis, HLA-associated TCR beta chains showed more clonal expansion and lower generation probabilities than non-associated chains that were equally common. The sequencing pipeline was judged likely to have produced a cluster of highly shared sequence variants as a technical artifact. Linkage disequilibrium might explain the correlated functional status among segregating V segments, but an unknown experimental factor could not be ruled out. Most TCR sequences were seen in very few donors, while some public TCRs were found in many individuals. A later analysis reported that several top co-occurrence clusters appeared linked to parvovirus B19, influenza, CMV and Epstein-Barr virus. This cohort had only TCR beta chains sequenced, and the lack of alpha or paired-chain data limited which features could be detected. In a later analysis, TCR association rates were found to vary across HLA loci, with the most associated TCRs seen for DRB1 alleles and the fewest for HLA-C alleles. In a later analysis, most CMV-associated TCR beta chains were found to appear HLA-restricted, with HLA associations seemingly driven largely by CMV exposure. Compared with the roughly 700-donor mean, donors in an Asian-associated ancestry cluster had fewer N-insertions in productive TCRs, according to a later genetic analysis. A further reported finding was that TCR beta sequences accurately predicted the HLA-A and HLA-B alleles for most subjects in the first cohort. Broadly in line with IMGT annotations, most TCR beta V segments showed up in productive rearrangements about 87% or about 30% of the time in an earlier analysis of several hundred of the donors. When HLA alleles, especially DR and DQ, strongly co-occurred, attributing TCR associations to individual alleles was difficult. For the cohort, immune exposure information was limited to CMV serostatus. Some IMGT-functional V segments, including TRBV6-2 and TRBV6-3, could not be told apart with the 87-base-pair reads, so those segments were excluded. In vitro tests confirmed that a few of the cytomegalovirus-associated TCR beta chains recognize cytomegalovirus antigens.

The sample holds a few counts of this clone. There is no known antigen for this receptor. Base qualities are not at hand, and no much larger clone is one base apart. This clonotype was obtained from a woman in her thirties or forties in good health and CMV-seropositive. The rearrangement combines TRBV5-1 with TRBJ2-1; the central 15 bases match TRBD2. Sequencing used PBMCs. The CDR3 protein: CASSRTSGRANEQFF. The DNA sequence reads TGCGCCAGCAGCCGGACTAGCGGGAGGGCGAATGAGCAGTTCTTC.